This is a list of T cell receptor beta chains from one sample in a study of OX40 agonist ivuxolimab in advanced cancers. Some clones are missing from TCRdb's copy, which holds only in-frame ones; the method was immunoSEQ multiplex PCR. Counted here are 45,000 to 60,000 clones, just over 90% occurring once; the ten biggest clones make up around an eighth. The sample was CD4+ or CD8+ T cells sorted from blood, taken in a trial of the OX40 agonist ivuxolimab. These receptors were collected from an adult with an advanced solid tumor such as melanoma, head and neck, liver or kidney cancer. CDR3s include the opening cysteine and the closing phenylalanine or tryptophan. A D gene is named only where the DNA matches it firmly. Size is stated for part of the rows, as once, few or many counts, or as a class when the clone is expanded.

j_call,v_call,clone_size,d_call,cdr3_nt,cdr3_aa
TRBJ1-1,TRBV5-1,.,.,TGCGCCAGCAGCACCGATCCGAACACTGAAGCTTTCTTT,CASSTDPNTEAFF
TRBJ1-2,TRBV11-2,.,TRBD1,TGTGCCAGCAGCCCCGACCCGACAGGGTATGGCTACACCTTC,CASSPDPTGYGYTF
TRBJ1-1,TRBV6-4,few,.,TGTGCCAGCAGTGCAGCGGAGAGGACTGAAGCTTTCTTT,CASSAAERTEAFF
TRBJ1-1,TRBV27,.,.,TGTGCCAGCAGTTTACGGGACGCGAACACTGAAGCTTTCTTT,CASSLRDANTEAFF
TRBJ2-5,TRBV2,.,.,TGTGCCAGCAGTGAAGGGGGCGGGACCCAGTACTTC,CASSEGGGTQYF
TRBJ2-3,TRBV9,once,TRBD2,TGTGCCAGCAGCGCCCTACTAGCGGGAGAACTTAGTACGCAGTATTTT,CASSALLAGELSTQYF
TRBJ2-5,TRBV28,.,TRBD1,TGTGCCAGCAGTCTCCGGGACAGACAAGAGACCCAGTACTTC,CASSLRDRQETQYF
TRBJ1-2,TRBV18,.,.,TGTGCCAGCTCACCACTGACGAGAAACTATGGCTACACCTTC,CASSPLTRNYGYTF
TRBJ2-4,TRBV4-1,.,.,TGCGCCAGCAGCCGAGACACAGCCAAAAACATTCAGTACTTC,CASSRDTAKNIQYF
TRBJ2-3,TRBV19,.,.,TGTGCCAGTAGTATATGGGGGGATACGCAGTATTTT,CASSIWGDTQYF
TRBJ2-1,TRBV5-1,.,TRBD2,TGCGCCAGCAGCTCCCAAGGGACTAGCGGGGGTTCCTACAATGAGCAGTTCTTC,CASSSQGTSGGSYNEQFF
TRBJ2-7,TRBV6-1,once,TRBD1,TGTGCCAGCAGGGGGGGACAGGGGACCTACGAGCAGTACTTC,CASRGGQGTYEQYF
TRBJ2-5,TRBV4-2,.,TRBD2,TGTGCCAGCAGCCCTGGACTAGCGGGAGATGGGACCCAGTACTTC,CASSPGLAGDGTQYF
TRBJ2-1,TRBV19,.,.,TGTGCCAGTAGTATAACAATCGCTAGCGTCTACAATGAGCAGTTCTTC,CASSITIASVYNEQFF
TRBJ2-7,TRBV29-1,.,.,TGCAGCGCTTCACGGAGCTCCTACGAGCAGTACTTC,CSASRSSYEQYF
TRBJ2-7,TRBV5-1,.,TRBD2,TGCGCCAGCAGCTTGGATGGAGCGGGAGTCGAGCAGTACTTC,CASSLDGAGVEQYF
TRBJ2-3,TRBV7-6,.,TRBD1,TGTGCCAGCAGCTTAGTGGGACAGGGGGCTTATACGCAGTATTTT,CASSLVGQGAYTQYF
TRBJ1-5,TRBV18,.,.,TGTGCCAGCTCGCAGATTATGGGGGATAAGCAGCCCCAGCATTTT,CASSQIMGDKQPQHF
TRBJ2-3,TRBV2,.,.,TGTGCCAGCAGGGCAGGGGAACGTGTATCCGCGAGAACAGATACGCAGTATTTT,CASRAGERVSARTDTQYF
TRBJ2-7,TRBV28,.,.,TGTGCCAGCAGTTTGTCAGGGCCTCGTCGCAACGAGCAGTACTTC,CASSLSGPRRNEQYF
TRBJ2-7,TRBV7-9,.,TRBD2,TGTGCCAGCAGACTAGCGGGAGGGCCCGGGGAGCAGTACTTC,CASRLAGGPGEQYF
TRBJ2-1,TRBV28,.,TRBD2,TGTGCCAGCAGTTCCCCGGGTGAGCGGGGTCCCTACAATGAGCAGTTCTTC,CASSSPGERGPYNEQFF
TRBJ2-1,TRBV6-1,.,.,TGTGCCAGCAGTCCCTACAATGAGCAGTTCTTC,CASSPYNEQFF
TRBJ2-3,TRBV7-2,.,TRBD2,TGTGCCAGCAGCGTAGCGGGAGGGGGCACAGATACGCAGTATTTT,CASSVAGGGTDTQYF
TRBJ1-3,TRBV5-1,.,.,TGCGCCAGCAGCTTGCGCGGGCAATCGGGAAACACCATATATTTT,CASSLRGQSGNTIYF
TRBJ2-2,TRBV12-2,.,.,TGTGCAAGTCGCTTAGGGTCGCGGGGGAGGTATCACACCGGGGAGCTGTTTTTT,CASRLGSRGRYHTGELFF
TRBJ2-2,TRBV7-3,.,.,TGTGCCAGCAGCTTAGCCGCCCGTTGGGACACCGGGGTGGACGGGGAGCTGTTTTTT,CASSLAARWDTGVDGELFF
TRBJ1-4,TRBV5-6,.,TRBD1,TGTGCCAGCAGCCGGGGGACAGCCGGGGGGGAAAAACTGTTTTTT,CASSRGTAGGEKLFF
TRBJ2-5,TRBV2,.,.,TGTGCCAGCAGTCAGGGACTCGAGAAAAAACAGTACTTC,CASSQGLEKKQYF
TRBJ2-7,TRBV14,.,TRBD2,TGTGCCAGCAGCCTCGGGACTAAACACTACGAGCAGTACTTC,CASSLGTKHYEQYF
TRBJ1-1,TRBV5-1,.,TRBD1,TGCGCCAGCAGCCAAGGGACAGTTCACACTGAAGCTTTCTTT,CASSQGTVHTEAFF
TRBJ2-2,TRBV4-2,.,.,TGTGCCAGCACCGCAGGCAGGGGTTTAGACACCGGGGAGCTGTTTTTT,CASTAGRGLDTGELFF
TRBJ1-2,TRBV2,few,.,TGTGCCAGCAGTGCAACAGGGATCGATGGCTACACCTTC,CASSATGIDGYTF
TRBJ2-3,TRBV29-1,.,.,TGCAGCTCGTACCCGGCAGCACGGCCAGATACGCAGTATTTT,CSSYPAARPDTQYF
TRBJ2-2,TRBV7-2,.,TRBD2,TGTGCCAGCAGCTTAGTCCCGGCTAGCGGGAGGGCCGGGGAGCTGTTTTTT,CASSLVPASGRAGELFF
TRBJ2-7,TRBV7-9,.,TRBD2,TGTGCCAGCAGCTCCGCGTCTTTTCCGGGACTAGCCTGGGGGAACGAGCAGTACTTC,CASSSASFPGLAWGNEQYF
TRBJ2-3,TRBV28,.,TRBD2,TGTGCCAGCTCGGGGGGAACAGATACGCAGTATTTT,CASSGGTDTQYF
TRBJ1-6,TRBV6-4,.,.,TGTGCCAGCAGTGACTCAGGGTTCGGGAGTAGTTCACCCCTCCACTTT,CASSDSGFGSSSPLHF
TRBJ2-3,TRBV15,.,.,TGTGCCACCAGCCCCATGAGGGCAGGGGCGGGAGATACGCAGTATTTT,CATSPMRAGAGDTQYF
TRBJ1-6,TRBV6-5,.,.,TGTGCCAGTCAAGGCGGCAATTCACCCCTCCACTTT,CASQGGNSPLHF
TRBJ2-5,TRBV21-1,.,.,TGTGCCAGCAGCCCCCGGGACAGGGGCCGCGGGAGCCAAGAGACCCAGTACTTC,CASSPRDRGRGSQETQYF
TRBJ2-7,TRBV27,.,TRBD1,TGTGCCAGCAGGCCGACAGGGAGCTCCTACGAGCAGTACTTC,CASRPTGSSYEQYF